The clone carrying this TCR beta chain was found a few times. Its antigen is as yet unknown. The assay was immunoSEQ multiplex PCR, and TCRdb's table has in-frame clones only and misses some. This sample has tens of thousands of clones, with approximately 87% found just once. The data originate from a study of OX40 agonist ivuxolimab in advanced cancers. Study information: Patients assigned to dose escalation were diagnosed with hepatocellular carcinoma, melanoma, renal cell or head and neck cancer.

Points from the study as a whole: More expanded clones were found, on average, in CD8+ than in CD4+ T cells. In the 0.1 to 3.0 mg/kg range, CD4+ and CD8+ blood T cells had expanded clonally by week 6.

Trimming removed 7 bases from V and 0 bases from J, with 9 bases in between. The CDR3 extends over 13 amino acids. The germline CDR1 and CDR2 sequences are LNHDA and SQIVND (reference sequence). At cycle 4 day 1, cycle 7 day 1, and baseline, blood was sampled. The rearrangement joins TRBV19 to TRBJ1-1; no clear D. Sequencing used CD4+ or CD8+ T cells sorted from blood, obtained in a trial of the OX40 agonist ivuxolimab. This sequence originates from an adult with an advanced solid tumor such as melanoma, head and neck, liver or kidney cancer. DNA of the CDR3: TGTGCCAGTAAAGATCGATTGAACACTGAAGCTTTCTTT. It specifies CASKDRLNTEAFF.